This T cell receptor (beta chain) is drawn from a study of cytotoxic CD8 clonotypes in ibrutinib-treated CLL. Looking at the study overall: Responses: roughly 25 partial, 2 complete; after median approximately 68 months, 14 stayed remitted, some twelve progressed. Response samples were drawn at a median of about eleven months of treatment, range 6 to 36.

In the case of this clone: What it recognizes is unknown.

The table came from immunoSEQ multiplex PCR; TCRdb's copy has only in-frame clones and leaves some out. The sample lists more than 10,000 clones, 79% occurring once. Broader study findings: Treatment saw public clonotypes, which were uncommon, either contract or stay stable. At the start, clonality exceeded age-matched healthy donors and followed circulating CD8+ T-cell counts.

The sample here was PBMCs, taken at disease progression, from a patient treated with ibrutinib. This TCR derives from a human donor with chronic lymphocytic leukemia.

CDR3 bases: TGTGCCAGCGCCCTACAGGGTGGTACTGAAGCTTTCTTT. Translated: CASALQGGTEAFF. This chain joins TRBV11-1 and TRBJ1-1, with D possibly matching TRBD1 (6 bases). Germline CDR1 and CDR2: SGHAT and FQDESV (reference sequence). This CDR3 region has 13 residues. The V end was cut by 8 bases, the J end by 5 bases, with 15 bases between.